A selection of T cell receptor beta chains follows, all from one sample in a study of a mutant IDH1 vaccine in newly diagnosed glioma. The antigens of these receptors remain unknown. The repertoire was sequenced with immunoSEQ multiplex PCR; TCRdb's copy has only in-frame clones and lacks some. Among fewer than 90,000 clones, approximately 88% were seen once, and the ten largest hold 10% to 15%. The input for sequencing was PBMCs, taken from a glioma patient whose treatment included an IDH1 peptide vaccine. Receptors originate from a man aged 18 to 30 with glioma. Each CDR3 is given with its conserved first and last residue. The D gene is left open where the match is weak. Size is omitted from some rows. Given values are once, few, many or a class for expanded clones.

TGTGCCAGCAGCTTAAGGCAACTAGCGGGAGGCCTCTACGAGCAGTACTTC	CASSLRQLAGGLYEQYF	TRBD2	TRBV27	TRBJ2-7	once
TGTGCCAGCACAGGGTCGGGACGGGAGCTGTTTTTT	CASTGSGRELFF	NA	TRBV27	TRBJ2-2	NA
TGTGCCAGCAGCTTAGGATGGTGGGAGCCATACAATGAGCAGTTCTTC	CASSLGWWEPYNEQFF	NA	TRBV7-6	TRBJ2-1	NA
TGTGCCCGCTCCGGGACAGGGAATGAATATAGCAATCAGCCCCAGCATTTT	CARSGTGNEYSNQPQHF	TRBD1	TRBV27	TRBJ1-5	NA
TGCAGCGTTCGTCCCCCAAGTATAACGGGGGCGACAAGGACTAGCGGGGCGAGAGATACGCAGTATTTT	CSVRPPSITGATRTSGARDTQYF	TRBD2	TRBV29-1	TRBJ2-3	few
TGTGCCAGCAGTTTATCCCCCCGCTACGGGACAGGGGGCCCCTTGGTGGATGGCTACACCTTC	CASSLSPRYGTGGPLVDGYTF	TRBD1	TRBV27	TRBJ1-2	NA
TGCGCCAGCAGCCCATTGGGGGTCAGGTTCTACGAGCAGTACTTC	CASSPLGVRFYEQYF	NA	TRBV5-1	TRBJ2-7	once
TGTGCCAGCAGCTTAACGTCTTCCTACGAGCAGTACTTC	CASSLTSSYEQYF	NA	TRBV11-3	TRBJ2-7	NA
TGTGCCAGCAGCTTGGGAGTGGGGCAGCCCCAGCATTTT	CASSLGVGQPQHF	NA	TRBV5-6	TRBJ1-5	NA
TGCGCCAGCAGCTTAGTGGACAGGACAACTAATGAAAAACTGTTTTTT	CASSLVDRTTNEKLFF	TRBD1	TRBV5-1	TRBJ1-4	NA
TGCGCCAGCAGACTTTGGGCGGAGAACACCGGGGAGCTGTTTTTT	CASRLWAENTGELFF	NA	TRBV5-1	TRBJ2-2	once
TGCAGCGTCAACAGGGACTATGGCTACACCTTC	CSVNRDYGYTF	NA	TRBV29-1	TRBJ1-2	NA
TGTGCCAGTCTACGGCAGGTCTATAGCAATCAGCCCCAGCATTTT	CASLRQVYSNQPQHF	NA	TRBV19	TRBJ1-5	NA
TGTGCCAGCAGCGAAAGACAGGGGGGGAACTATGGCTACACCTTC	CASSERQGGNYGYTF	TRBD1	TRBV6-5	TRBJ1-2	NA